The 30 T cell receptor beta chains presented below share a single source sample, sequenced in a study of cytomegalovirus exposure and HLA in healthy donors. Vbeta (60) and Jbeta (13) primers were used in the PCR. TCRdb's table, derived via immunoSEQ multiplex PCR, lists solely in-frame clones and lacks some. The table records 75,000 to 90,000 clones, approximately 72% of them present only once. The sample was PBMCs. The receptors come from a woman aged 40 to 50 in good health and CMV-seropositive.

The V gene is TRBV11-1, the J gene TRBJ1-4; unclear D gene. V was pared by 1 base and J by 7 bases, with 19 bases between. From germline, CDR1 is SGHAT and CDR2 FQDESV (reference sequence). This CDR3 has 17 residues. Written as DNA, the CDR3 is TGTGCCAGCAGCTTAGAAGGGAGGGTCCTCGGCGGTGAAAAACTGTTTTTT. Its translation: CASSLEGRVLGGEKLFF.

The chain uses TRBV5-5 and TRBJ1-5; D unclear. Germline CDR1 reads SGHKS; CDR2 reads YYEKEE (reference sequence). The V end lost 0 bases, the J end lost 0 bases, and 10 bases lay between the germline ends. The CDR3 has 16 amino acids. CDR3 DNA: TGTGCCAGCAGCTTGGAGGCGGATTATAGCAATCAGCCCCAGCATTTT. The encoded protein is CASSLEADYSNQPQHF.

This clone appeared a single time. This chain connects TRBV19 to TRBJ2-6, with D possibly being TRBD2 (5 bases). The CDR3 is 16 amino acids. The germline V and J ends were trimmed by 5 bases and 2 bases, with 13 bases remaining between them. Germline loops: CDR1 LNHDA, CDR2 SQIVND (reference sequence). CDR3 sequence reads: CASSRGVLTGANVLTF. CDR3 nucleotide sequence: TGTGCCAGTAGTCGGGGAGTTCTAACTGGGGCCAACGTCCTGACTTTC.

The rearrangement uses TRBV14 and TRBJ1-3; a possible D gene is TRBD1 (6 bases). The V gene lost 1 base and the J gene lost 1 base, with 8 bases spanning the gap. From germline, CDR1 is SGHDN and CDR2 FVKESK. This CDR3 comprises 15 residues. The CDR3 protein is CASSQVQGSGNTIYF. The CDR3 DNA reads as TGTGCCAGCAGCCAAGTGCAGGGGTCTGGAAACACCATATATTTT.

This clone occurred once. The chain joins TRBV10-3 to TRBJ1-1; the match to TRBD1 covers 8 bases. The CDR3 contains 15 residues. The germline gives CDR1 ENHRY, CDR2 SYGVKD. Germline trimming cut 6 bases from V and 3 bases from J; bases unmatched to any gene: 9. The CDR3, as DNA: TGTGCCATCAGCCCAGGGGGCGCTTACCACACTGAAGCTTTCTTT. It is translated as CAISPGGAYHTEAFF.

This clone has just a few counts. This chain joins TRBV9 and TRBJ1-1; 8 nucleotides match TRBD1. Germline V gives CDR1 SGDLS, CDR2 YYNGEE. CDR3 size: 14 residues. Trimming cost V 2 bases and J 4 bases; bases outside gene matches: 4. CDR3: CASSVDRGPTEAFF. CDR3 in DNA: TGTGCCAGCAGCGTCGACAGGGGACCCACTGAAGCTTTCTTT.

This clone was observed once. The rearrangement uses TRBV10-3 and TRBJ2-2; 10 bases fit TRBD1. Germline loops: CDR1 ENHRY, CDR2 SYGVKD. This CDR3 is built from 17 residues. The V and J ends lost 3 bases and 1 base, in that order; junction bases with no gene match: 5. This CDR3 reads CAISDLWDRGNTGELFF. The DNA of the CDR3 is TGTGCCATCAGTGACCTTTGGGACAGGGGGAACACCGGGGAGCTGTTTTTT.

The chain links TRBV19 to TRBJ1-2; TRBD1 matches at 8 bases. CDR1 LNHDA and CDR2 SQIVND come from the germline V gene (reference sequence). There are 14 residues in the CDR3. After removal of 1 base from V and 7 bases from J, the junction contained 5 bases not matched to a gene. As DNA, the CDR3 is TGTGCCAGTAGTATAGGGGGACAGGATCTTGGCTACACCTTC. Its translation is CASSIGGQDLGYTF.

This rearrangement joins TRBV29-1 to TRBJ2-7, with D possibly matching TRBD2 (6 bases). The CDR3 runs to 13 residues. The germline V and J ends were trimmed by 7 bases and 0 bases, with 13 bases remaining between them. In germline, CDR1 is SQVTM, CDR2 ANQGSEA. The CDR3 loop reads CSARGGSSYEQYF. Written as DNA, the CDR3 is TGCAGCGCCCGTGGGGGGAGCTCCTACGAGCAGTACTTC.

The chain couples TRBV21-1 to TRBJ1-2; the D call in the table, TRBD1, was not verified against the DNA. TRBV21-1 is listed as a pseudogene. The CDR3 spans 12 residues. The CDR3 loop reads CASREGARGYTF. For the CDR3, the DNA is TGTGCCAGCAGGGAGGGGGCGCGAGGCTACACCTTC.

The genes are TRBV7-2 and TRBJ2-1, with a weak D call TRBD1 (6 bases). Germline V gene data show CDR1 as SGHTA and CDR2 as FQGNSA. This CDR3 has 13 residues. Trimming stripped 4 bases from V and 6 bases from J, with 10 bases between. The CDR3 nucleotides read TGTGCCAGCAGCTCGGGACAAAGCAATGAGCAGTTCTTC. Translating gives CASSSGQSNEQFF.

The chain is built from TRBV19 and TRBJ1-1; D unresolved. Trimming pared 0 bases from V and 0 bases from J, leaving 5 bases between. Looked up from germline, CDR1 is LNHDA and CDR2 is SQIVND (reference sequence). The length of the CDR3 is 14 residues. This chain's CDR3 is CASSIDRVNTEAFF. DNA for the CDR3: TGTGCCAGTAGTATAGATCGGGTGAACACTGAAGCTTTCTTT.

V and J are TRBV7-6 and TRBJ2-1; 10 nucleotides agree with TRBD2. The length of the CDR3 is 14 residues. The germline V gene encodes CDR1 SGHVS and CDR2 FNYEAQ. Germline trimming cut 6 bases from V and 10 bases from J; bases unmatched to any gene: 9. The chain's CDR3 is CASSSSGGPTEQFF. CDR3 DNA sequence: TGTGCCAGCAGTTCTAGCGGGGGCCCCACGGAGCAGTTCTTC.

The CDR3 region is CASSATSGGPETQYF. The CDR3 DNA is TGTGCCAGCAGCGCAACTAGCGGGGGCCCAGAGACCCAGTACTTC. The chain links TRBV7-2 to TRBJ2-5; 11 bases agree with TRBD2. CDR1 is SGHTA, CDR2 FQGNSA, per germline. V gave up 5 bases and J gave up 4 bases; unmatched junction bases: 6. The CDR3 length is 15 residues.

The CDR3 nucleotides are TGTGCCAGCAGTGAAGCGTTCGGGGGGCGGTTAAACATTCAGTACTTC. Amino acid sequence: CASSEAFGGRLNIQYF. V is TRBV6-1 and J is TRBJ2-4, with D maybe TRBD2 (7 bases). Trimming removed 0 bases from V and 6 bases from J, with 15 bases in between. This CDR3 has 16 residues. Germline-derived CDR1 and CDR2 are MNHNS and SASEGT.

This clone has a single count. The V call is TRBV5-1, the J call TRBJ1-5; no reliable D call. V lost 3 bases to trimming and J lost 4 bases, with 26 bases between them. This CDR3 is built from 19 residues. Germline assignment: CDR1 SGHRS and CDR2 YFSETQ. CDR3 DNA sequence: TGCGCCAGCAGCTCGCTCTCCTGGTCGAGACACCTCATAAATCAGCCCCAGCATTTT. It is translated as CASSSLSWSRHLINQPQHF.

In this sample, this clone turned up a few times. This chain connects TRBV18 to TRBJ1-2; the D gene is possibly TRBD1 (5 bases). Trimming removed 0 bases at V and 2 bases at J, with 7 bases between. Germline V lookup: CDR1 KGHSH, CDR2 LQKENI. The CDR3 length is 14 residues. DNA of the CDR3: TGTGCCAGCTCACCACCGGGGCAGAACTATGGCTACACCTTC. The encoded protein is CASSPPGQNYGYTF.

The rearrangement links TRBV2 to TRBJ1-1; no clear D gene. The CDR3 spans 13 residues. Germline CDR1 SNHLY, CDR2 FYNNEI. The V and J ends lost 4 bases and 0 bases respectively, with 6 bases between them. CDR3 protein: CASSGDMNTEAFF. Here the CDR3 DNA reads TGTGCCAGCAGTGGAGATATGAACACTGAAGCTTTCTTT.

CDR3 sequence reads: CASSFGAGGTDTQYF. The CDR3 DNA sequence: TGCGCCAGCAGCTTCGGAGCGGGGGGCACAGATACGCAGTATTTT. The chain combines TRBV5-1 with TRBJ2-3; 8 bases match TRBD2. V shed 2 bases and J 1 base; nucleotides not matched to a gene: 3. Germline CDR1 and CDR2: SGHRS and YFSETQ. The CDR3 is made up of 15 amino acids.

This clone was seen more than once but under ten times. The J gene is TRBJ1-6, the V gene TRBV30; 7 bases are shared with TRBD1. The CDR3 extends over 15 amino acids. Germline-derived CDR1 and CDR2 are GTSNPN and SVGIG (reference sequence). The J segment lost 10 bases and the V segment lost 0 bases, leaving 9 bases of the junction unmatched. The CDR3 reads CAWSVRRGRWSPLHF. The CDR3 DNA is TGTGCCTGGAGTGTCCGGAGGGGGCGATGGTCACCCCTCCACTTT. Using reference TRBV30 and TRBJ1-6 for the parts outside the CDR3, the full variable domain is SQTIHQWPATLVQPVGSPLSLECTVEGTSNPNLYWYRQAAGRGLQLLFYSVGIGQISSEVPQNLSASRPQDRQFILSSKKLLLSDSGFYLCAWSVRRGRWSPLHFGNGTRLTVT.

V is TRBV7-2 and J is TRBJ2-5, with 8 bases fitting TRBD2. This CDR3 is built from 16 residues. CDR1 and CDR2 from the germline V gene are SGHTA and FQGNSA. The junction had 12 bases not matched to a gene; V was cut back by 4 bases and J by 5 bases. The chain's CDR3 is CASSSHPGGAFETQYF. CDR3 sequence (DNA): TGTGCCAGCAGCTCGCACCCCGGGGGGGCCTTTGAGACCCAGTACTTC. The full variable domain, with the rest looked up from reference TRBV7-2 and TRBJ2-5, is GAGVSQSPSNKVTEKGKDVELRCDPISGHTALYWYRQSLGQGLEFLIYFQGNSAPDKSGLPSDRFSAERTGGSVSTLTIQRTQQEDSAVYLCASSSHPGGAFETQYFGPGTRLLVL.

The J gene is TRBJ2-6, the V gene TRBV15, with D maybe TRBD2 (5 bases). CDR3 length: 16 residues. The germline CDR1 and CDR2 sequences are LNHNV and YYDKDF (reference sequence). V was trimmed by 0 bases and J by 0 bases, leaving 6 bases between them. The CDR3 coding sequence is TGTGCCACCAGCAGAGATCGGGGCTCTGGGGCCAACGTCCTGACTTTC. Translated: CATSRDRGSGANVLTF.

The V call is TRBV19, the J call TRBJ2-3; D is unclear. V shed 3 bases and J shed 4 bases, with 5 bases lying between them. CDR3 length equals 12 residues. CDR1 and CDR2 (germline): LNHDA, SQIVND (reference sequence). CDR3 loop: CASSIAADTQYF. DNA of the CDR3: TGTGCCAGTAGTATCGCGGCAGATACGCAGTATTTT.

The table lists this clone with a count of one. V is TRBV5-5 and J is TRBJ1-1; D unresolved. CDR3 length: 14 amino acids. Germline V CDR1 and CDR2: SGHKS, YYEKEE (reference sequence). The V end lost 6 bases, the J end lost 1 base, and 13 bases lay between the germline ends. CDR3 sequence (DNA): TGTGCCAGCACCTCCTTCGAGAGGAACACTGAAGCTTTCTTT. This translates into CASTSFERNTEAFF.

This clone was recorded a few times. This chain uses TRBV29-1 with TRBJ1-1; no reliable D call. Germline V gene sequence: CDR1 SQVTM, CDR2 ANQGSEA. CDR3 length: 13 amino acids. V lost 7 bases and J lost 1, with 13 bases in between. The chain's CDR3 is CSAQPVSNTEAFF. The CDR3 DNA reads as TGCAGCGCCCAACCGGTCTCGAACACTGAAGCTTTCTTT. Supplemented by reference TRBV29-1 and TRBJ1-1, the full variable domain reads SAVISQKPSRDICQRGTSLTIQCQVDSQVTMMFWYRQQPGQSLTLIATANQGSEATYESGFVIDKFPISRPNLTFSTLTVSNMSPEDSSIYLCSAQPVSNTEAFFGQGTRLTVV.

The chain is built from TRBV6-1 and TRBJ2-7, with D perhaps matching TRBD1 (5 bases). This CDR3 spans 15 amino acids. Per germline, CDR1 MNHNS and CDR2 SASEGT. With 4 bases removed from V and 1 base from J, the gap between germline ends came to 14 bases. The CDR3 sequence: CASSVETAVSYEQYF. The CDR3 region has the DNA TGTGCCAGCAGTGTCGAGACAGCCGTATCCTACGAGCAGTACTTC.

V gene TRBV9 combines with J gene TRBJ1-2, with a tentative D call TRBD1 (6 bases). The V gene's germline CDR1 is SGDLS and CDR2 YYNGEE. CDR3 length equals 15 residues. Between the trimmed V and J ends, which lost 0 bases and 9 bases, there was a span of 18 bases. The chain's CDR3 is CASSVVTGSRQSYTF. The CDR3 bases are TGTGCCAGCAGCGTAGTAACAGGGAGTCGGCAGAGCTACACCTTC.

The CDR3 nucleotides are TGTGCCAGCAGTTCCTCCCTGGCAGGGGTAGGTTTTTCACCCCTCCACTTT. Protein: CASSSSLAGVGFSPLHF. The chain employs TRBV28 and TRBJ1-6; weak D call: TRBD1 (6 bases). The CDR3 covers 17 residues. Trimming cost V 4 bases and J 9 bases, with 22 bases left between them. The V gene's germline CDR1 is MDHEN and CDR2 SYDVKM.

This clone was found a few times. Sequence at one end of the junction differs from germline and may be a read error. The chain recombines TRBV7-9 with TRBJ2-5; 9 bases line up with TRBD1. Germline V gives CDR1 SEHNR, CDR2 FQNEAQ (reference sequence). This CDR3 comprises 13 residues. CDR3 sequence: CSSNTGGSETQYF. The CDR3 coding sequence is TGTTCCAGCAATACAGGGGGCTCAGAGACCCAGTACTTC.

The rearrangement links TRBV11-2 to TRBJ1-1; D not resolved. Germline CDR1 reads SGHAT; CDR2 reads FQNNGV. Trimming took off 5 bases at V and 0 bases at J, with 10 bases between the two ends. The CDR3 loop spans 14 amino acids. The CDR3 reads CASSPSGVNTEAFF. CDR3 bases: TGTGCCAGCAGCCCCTCGGGAGTGAACACTGAAGCTTTCTTT. The whole variable domain, remainder taken from reference TRBV11-2 and TRBJ1-1, is EAGVAQSPRYKIIEKRQSVAFWCNPISGHATLYWYQQILGQGPKLLIQFQNNGVVDDSQLPKDRFSAERLKGVDSTLKIQPAKLEDSAVYLCASSPSGVNTEAFFGQGTRLTVV.